This T cell receptor (beta chain) was identified during a study of T cells in Graves' hyperthyroidism and ophthalmopathy. Study-wide findings and caveats: From stable hyperthyroidism, ophthalmopathy was separated by a 13 V-J model. Most clonotypes that expanded in the thyroid above 0.001 also showed up in blood.

CDR1 and CDR2 from the germline V gene are PRHDT and FYEKMQ (reference sequence). V dropped 5 bases and J dropped 6 bases, with 14 bases sitting between them. CDR3 length equals 15 residues. What was amplified from RNA transcripts were TCR beta CDR3 regions. HTBI primers drove first-round RT-PCR of the TCR CDR3. TCRdb re-derived calls from the multiplex PCR reads in MiXCR, one entry per CDR3 protein. The repertoire includes around 720,000 distinct CDR3 sequences, about 35% of them detected once, and roughly 30% sits in the top ten. Each patient was aged 18 to 65 and had newly diagnosed hyperthyroidism of under 2 months' duration. This clonotype was seen repeatedly, ten times or more. The antigen is undetermined.

Sample: blood. This sequence was found in a woman in her forties with Graves' hyperthyroidism. This chain connects TRBV13 to TRBJ1-6; possible D gene TRBD1, 5 bases. Here the CDR3 DNA reads TGTGCCAGCAGCGCGGGACTCAACAGTAATTCACCCCTCCACTTT. This translates into CASSAGLNSNSPLHF.